This TCR beta chain came from a study of radiotherapy plus CTLA-4 blockade in lung cancer. Across the whole study: Patients showed objective responses in 18% of cases and disease control in less than 35%.

About this clone itself: The antigen is unknown.

The germline V gene has CDR1 KGHSH and CDR2 LQKENI. The CDR3 is made up of 14 amino acids. V was clipped by 6 bases and J by 1 base, with 12 bases between them. General study findings and limits: After radiotherapy and ipilimumab, tumor-derived clones expanded in peripheral blood. Early blood T cell clone dynamics reportedly forecast response best, with interferon-beta.

Only in-frame clones appear in the TCRdb table, and some are missing; sequencing was by immunoSEQ multiplex PCR. The sample has approximately 69,000 clones; roughly 78% are singletons. The input for sequencing was peripheral blood, taken from a patient treated with radiotherapy plus ipilimumab. The clonotype comes from a human donor with non-small cell lung cancer who had a complete response to radiotherapy plus ipilimumab. The chain combines TRBV18 with TRBJ1-1; tentatively, D is TRBD1 (6 bases). This CDR3 reads CASSIQGSNTEAFF. The CDR3 nucleotides read TGTGCCAGCTCCATACAGGGTTCGAACACTGAAGCTTTCTTT.